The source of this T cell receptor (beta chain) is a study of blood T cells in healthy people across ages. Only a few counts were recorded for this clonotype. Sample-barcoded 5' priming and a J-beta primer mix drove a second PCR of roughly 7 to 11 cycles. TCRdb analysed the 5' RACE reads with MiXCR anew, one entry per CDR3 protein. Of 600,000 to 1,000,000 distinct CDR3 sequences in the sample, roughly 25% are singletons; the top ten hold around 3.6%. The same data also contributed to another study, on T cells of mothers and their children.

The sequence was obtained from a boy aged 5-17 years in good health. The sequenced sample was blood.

Written as DNA, the CDR3 is TGCGCCAGCAAATCTTCGACAGGGGGGGGGTGGACTGAAGCTTTCTTT. Its translation is CASKSSTGGGWTEAFF. This chain connects TRBV5-1 to TRBJ1-1, with 9 positions matching TRBD1. J gave up 5 bases and V 6 bases, and 14 bases lay outside the gene matches. Germline CDR1 SGHRS, CDR2 YFSETQ. The CDR3 extends over 16 amino acids.